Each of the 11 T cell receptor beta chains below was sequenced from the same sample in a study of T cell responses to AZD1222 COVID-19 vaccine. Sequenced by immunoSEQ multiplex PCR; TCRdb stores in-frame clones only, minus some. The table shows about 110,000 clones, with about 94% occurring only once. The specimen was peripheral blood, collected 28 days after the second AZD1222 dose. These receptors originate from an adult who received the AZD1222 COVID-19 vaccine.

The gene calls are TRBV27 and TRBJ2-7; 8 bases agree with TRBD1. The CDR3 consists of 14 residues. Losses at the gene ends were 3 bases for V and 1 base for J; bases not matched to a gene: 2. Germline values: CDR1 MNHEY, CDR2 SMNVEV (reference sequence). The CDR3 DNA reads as TGTGCCAGCAGTTTTTGGGACAGGTCCTACGAGCAGTACTTC. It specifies CASSFWDRSYEQYF.

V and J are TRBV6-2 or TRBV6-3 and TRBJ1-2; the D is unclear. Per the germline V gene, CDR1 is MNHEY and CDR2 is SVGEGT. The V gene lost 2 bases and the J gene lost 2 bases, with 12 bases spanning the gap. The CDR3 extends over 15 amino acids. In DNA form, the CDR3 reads TGTGCCAGCAGTTACGGGGTCGGGGAGAACTATGGCTACACCTTC. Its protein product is CASSYGVGENYGYTF.

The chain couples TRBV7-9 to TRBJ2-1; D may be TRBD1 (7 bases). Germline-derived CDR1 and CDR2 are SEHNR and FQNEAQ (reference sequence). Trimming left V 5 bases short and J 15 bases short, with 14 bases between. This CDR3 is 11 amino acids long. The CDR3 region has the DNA TGTGCCAGCAGCCGACAGGGAGGCCGGTTCTTC. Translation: CASSRQGGRFF.

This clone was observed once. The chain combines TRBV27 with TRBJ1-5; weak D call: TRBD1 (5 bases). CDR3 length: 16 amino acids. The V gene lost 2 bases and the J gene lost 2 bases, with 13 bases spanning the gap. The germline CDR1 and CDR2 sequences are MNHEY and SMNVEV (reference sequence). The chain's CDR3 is CASSLRGYVGNQPQHF. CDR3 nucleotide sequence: TGTGCCAGCAGTTTAAGGGGTTACGTGGGCAATCAGCCCCAGCATTTT.

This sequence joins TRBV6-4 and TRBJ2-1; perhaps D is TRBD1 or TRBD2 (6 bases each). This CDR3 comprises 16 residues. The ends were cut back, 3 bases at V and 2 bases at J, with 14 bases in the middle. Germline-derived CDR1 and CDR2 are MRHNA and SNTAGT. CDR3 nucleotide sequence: TGTGCCAGCAGTGATTGGGGGGCTTCAGCCTACAATGAGCAGTTCTTC. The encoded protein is CASSDWGASAYNEQFF.

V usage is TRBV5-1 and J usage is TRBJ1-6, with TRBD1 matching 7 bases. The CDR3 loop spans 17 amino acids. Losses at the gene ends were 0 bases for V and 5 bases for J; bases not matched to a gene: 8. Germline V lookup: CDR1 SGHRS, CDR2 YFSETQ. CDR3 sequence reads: CASSLDPGQVDNSPLHF. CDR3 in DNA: TGCGCCAGCAGCTTGGACCCTGGACAGGTCGATAATTCACCCCTCCACTTT. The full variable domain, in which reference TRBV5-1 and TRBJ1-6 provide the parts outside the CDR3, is KAGVTQTPRYLIKTRGQQVTLSCSPISGHRSVSWYQQTPGQGLQFLFEYFSETQRNKGNFPGRFSGRQFSNSRSEMNVSTLELGDSALYLCASSLDPGQVDNSPLHFGNGTRLTVT.

This CDR3 is CASSPAGLAFREQFF. The CDR3 nucleotides are TGTGCCAGCTCACCAGCGGGACTAGCATTTCGGGAGCAGTTCTTC. The chain employs TRBV18 and TRBJ2-1; 9 nucleotides match TRBD2. CDR1 KGHSH and CDR2 LQKENI come from the germline V gene. CDR3 length equals 15 residues. Trimming cost V 2 bases and J 10 bases; bases outside gene matches: 9.

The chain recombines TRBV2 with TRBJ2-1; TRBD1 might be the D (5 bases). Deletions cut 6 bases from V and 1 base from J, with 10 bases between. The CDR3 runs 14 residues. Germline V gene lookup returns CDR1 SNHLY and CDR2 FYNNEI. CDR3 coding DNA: TGTGCCAGCAGCTCAGGGTGGTCCTACAATGAGCAGTTCTTC. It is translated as CASSSGWSYNEQFF.

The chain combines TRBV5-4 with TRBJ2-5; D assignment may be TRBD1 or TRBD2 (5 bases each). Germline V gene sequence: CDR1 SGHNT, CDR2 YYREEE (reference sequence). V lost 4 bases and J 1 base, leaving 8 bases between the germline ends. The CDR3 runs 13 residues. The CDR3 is CASSPGTQETQYF. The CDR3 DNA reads TGTGCCAGCAGCCCCGGGACCCAAGAGACCCAGTACTTC.

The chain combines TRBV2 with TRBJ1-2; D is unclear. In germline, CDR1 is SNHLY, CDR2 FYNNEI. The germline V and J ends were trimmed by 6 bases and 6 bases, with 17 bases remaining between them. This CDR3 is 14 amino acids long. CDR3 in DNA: TGTGCCAGCAGCTCGCCAACTCCTGAGGATGGCTACACCTTC. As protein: CASSSPTPEDGYTF.

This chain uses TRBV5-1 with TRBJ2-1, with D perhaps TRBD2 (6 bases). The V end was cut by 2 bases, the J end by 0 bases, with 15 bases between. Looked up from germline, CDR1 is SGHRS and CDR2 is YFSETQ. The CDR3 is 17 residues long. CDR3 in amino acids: CASSFRLVASSYNEQFF. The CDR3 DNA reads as TGCGCCAGCAGCTTCAGACTAGTCGCTAGCTCCTACAATGAGCAGTTCTTC.